Listed here is a single T cell receptor beta chain. What it recognizes is unknown. This entry is derived from a study of blood T cells in healthy people across ages. Regarding the study as a whole: Per million T cells, the diversity of TCR beta decreased roughly linearly as age advanced.

CDR3 length equals 13 residues. Germline assignment: CDR1 SGHTA and CDR2 FQGNSA. V gave up 4 bases and J gave up 5 bases, with 11 bases separating them. A second PCR of roughly 7 to 11 cycles used a sample-barcoded 5' primer and a J-beta primer mix. TCRdb called the 5' RACE reads again in MiXCR, with one record for every CDR3 protein. This repertoire shows 890,000 or so distinct CDR3 sequences, 62% found once; its top ten account for 28%. Donors gave 9 to 10 milliliters of peripheral blood apiece. Researchers isolated at least 6 million PBMCs per sample. The source of this sequence is a man aged 30 to 45 in good health. Sequencing was carried out using blood. The chain couples TRBV7-2 to TRBJ2-5; TRBD2 is a possible D gene (6 bases). CDR3 bases: TGTGCCAGCAGCTGGAGGGGCGGGGAGACCCAGTACTTC. This sequence encodes CASSWRGGETQYF.